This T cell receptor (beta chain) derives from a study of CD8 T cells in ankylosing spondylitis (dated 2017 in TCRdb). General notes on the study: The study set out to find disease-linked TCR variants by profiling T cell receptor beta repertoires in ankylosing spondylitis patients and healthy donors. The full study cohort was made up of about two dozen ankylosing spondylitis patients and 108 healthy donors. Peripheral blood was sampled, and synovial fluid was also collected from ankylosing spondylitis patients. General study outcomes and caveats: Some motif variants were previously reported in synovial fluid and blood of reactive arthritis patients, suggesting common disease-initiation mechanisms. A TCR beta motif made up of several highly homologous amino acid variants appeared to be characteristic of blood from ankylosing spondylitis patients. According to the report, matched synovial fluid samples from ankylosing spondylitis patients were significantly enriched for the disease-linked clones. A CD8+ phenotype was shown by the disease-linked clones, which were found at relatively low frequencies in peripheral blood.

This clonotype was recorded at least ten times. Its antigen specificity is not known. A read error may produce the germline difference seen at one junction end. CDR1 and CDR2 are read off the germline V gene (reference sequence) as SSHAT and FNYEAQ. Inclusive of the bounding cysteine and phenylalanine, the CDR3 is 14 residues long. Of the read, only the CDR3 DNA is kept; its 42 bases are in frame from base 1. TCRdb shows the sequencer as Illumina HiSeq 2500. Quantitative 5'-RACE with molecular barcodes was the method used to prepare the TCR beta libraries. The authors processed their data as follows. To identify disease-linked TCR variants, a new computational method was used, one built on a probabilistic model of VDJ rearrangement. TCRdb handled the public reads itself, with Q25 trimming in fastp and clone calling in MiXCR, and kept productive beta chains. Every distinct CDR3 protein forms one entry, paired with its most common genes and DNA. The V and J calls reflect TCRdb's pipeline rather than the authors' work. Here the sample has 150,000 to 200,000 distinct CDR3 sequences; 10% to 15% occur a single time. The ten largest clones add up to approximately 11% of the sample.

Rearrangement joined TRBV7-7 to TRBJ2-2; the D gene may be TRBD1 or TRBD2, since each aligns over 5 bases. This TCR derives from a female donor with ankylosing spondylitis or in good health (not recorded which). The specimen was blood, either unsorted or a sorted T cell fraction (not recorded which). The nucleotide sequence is TGTGCTAGCAGCCGGGACCAAAACACCGGGGAGCTGTTTTTT. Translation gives CASSRDQNTGELFF.